This TCR beta chain was profiled in a study of T-cell reconstitution after alpha-beta-depleted transplantation in children. It was with unique molecular identifiers that the TCRbeta library was prepared. Via MiXCR, TCRdb re-called the PCR reads, giving one row per CDR3 protein. The sample shows around 400,000 distinct CDR3 sequences, around 21% of them seen only once. V lost 4 bases and J lost 6, with 10 bases in between. This CDR3 comprises 13 residues. This TCR came from a human donor who donated a stem cell graft to a child with acute myeloid leukemia. This chain connects TRBV12-3 or TRBV12-4 to TRBJ1-5; perhaps TRBD1 as D (5 bases). The starting material was PBMCs from the stem cell graft donor, obtained from the stem cell graft. This CDR3 is CASSSRDGQPQHF. CDR3 nucleotides: TGTGCCAGCAGTTCCCGGGACGGTCAGCCCCAGCATTTT.